A single sample gave rise to the 21 T cell receptor beta chains below, sequenced in a study of T cells in Graves' hyperthyroidism and ophthalmopathy (dated by TCRdb to the late 2010s). The library was prepared using multiplex PCR. The instrument was an Illumina HiSeq 2000. The TCR beta CDR3 regions were amplified from RNA transcripts. The first round of RT-PCR for the TCR CDR3 was performed with the HTBI primer set and the Qiagen OneStep RT-PCR kit. TCRdb passed the public sequencing reads through fastp at Q25 and MiXCR, retaining productive beta sequences. Every entry covers one CDR3 protein and lists the most common genes and DNA from its rows. Recorded for this sample are more than 450,000 distinct CDR3 sequences; approximately 15% of them occurred a single time. The top ten hold approximately 15% of the sample. Sample: blood. The receptors originated from a woman between 40 and 50 years old with Graves' hyperthyroidism.

This clonotype has only a few counts. The V call is TRBV20-1, the J call TRBJ2-7; TRBD2 agrees at 10 bases. Germline V gives CDR1 DFQATT, CDR2 SNEGSKA (reference sequence). The CDR3 contains 12 residues. J lost 4 bases, V lost 7 bases, and 4 bases had no gene match. The CDR3 DNA sequence: TGCAGTGTAAATAGCGGGAGGTACGAGCAGTACTTC. It specifies CSVNSGRYEQYF.

This clonotype was detected many times. The genes are TRBV29-1 and TRBJ2-1, with 11 nucleotides matching TRBD1. The trim removed 6 bases at V and 8 bases at J, leaving 9 bases unmatched. Germline V gene lookup returns CDR1 SQVTM and CDR2 ANQGSEA. CDR3 length: 14 residues. Written as DNA, the CDR3 is TGCAGCGTGACTGAAAGGGACAGGGGGGATGAGCAGTTCTTC. Translating it yields CSVTERDRGDEQFF.

This clonotype was picked up a small number of times. The gene calls are TRBV6-1 and TRBJ2-1; D is ambiguous. CDR3 length: 14 amino acids. Trimming took 6 bases from V and 8 from J, leaving 17 bases between them. Germline CDR1 and CDR2: MNHNS and SASEGT. This CDR3 is CASSPNIKLDEQFF. The CDR3 nucleotides are TGTGCCAGCAGCCCAAACATAAAGCTCGATGAGCAGTTCTTC.

This rearrangement joins TRBV5-1 to TRBJ1-1; 10 bases align to TRBD1. The CDR3 runs to 13 residues. Germline loops: CDR1 SGHRS, CDR2 YFSETQ. V was clipped by 7 bases and J by 6 bases; unmatched bases: 6. This CDR3 reads CASAGTGVSEAFF. CDR3 sequence (DNA): TGCGCCAGCGCTGGGACAGGGGTGTCTGAAGCTTTCTTT.

The table lists this clonotype with many counts. The chain's CDR3 is CASSRSGTGNDSPLHF. CDR3 DNA sequence: TGTGCCAGCTCCAGATCCGGGACAGGGAATGATTCACCCCTCCACTTT. The chain employs TRBV18 and TRBJ1-6, with 9 positions matching TRBD1. This CDR3 contains 16 residues. Germline CDR1 is KGHSH and CDR2 is LQKENI. J gave up 8 bases and V 6 bases, and 11 bases lay outside the gene matches.

V is TRBV27 and J is TRBJ2-1; TRBD2 matches at 11 bases. This CDR3 has 16 amino acids. V lost 7 bases to trimming and J lost 0 bases; unmatched junction nucleotides: 5. CDR1 is MNHEY and CDR2 is SMNVEV in the germline V gene (reference sequence). The CDR3, as DNA: TGTGCCAGCAAACGGACTAGCGGGTCCTCCTACAATGAGCAGTTCTTC. Its protein product is CASKRTSGSSYNEQFF.

In this sample, this clonotype turned up many times. This rearrangement joins TRBV30 to TRBJ1-2; 7 bases agree with TRBD1. The junction had 9 bases not matched to a gene; V was cut back by 0 bases and J by 8 bases. There are 14 residues in the CDR3. From germline, CDR1 is GTSNPN and CDR2 SVGIG (reference sequence). The CDR3: CAWSVRGQARGYTF. The CDR3 nucleotides read TGTGCCTGGAGTGTAAGGGGGCAGGCAAGAGGCTACACCTTC.

In this sample, this clonotype turned up many times. The chain carries TRBV11-2 and TRBJ2-1; TRBD2 aligns across 8 bases. J gave up 12 bases and V 4 bases, and 14 bases lay outside the gene matches. The CDR3 has 15 residues. Germline loops: CDR1 SGHAT, CDR2 FQNNGV. The DNA for the CDR3 is TGTGCCAGCAGCTCTCTAGCGGGTCCTCACCGGGTGCAGTTCTTC. This gives the protein CASSSLAGPHRVQFF.

On this clonotype: A read error is possible here, since a much larger clone lies one base away. The chain recombines TRBV9 with TRBJ1-1; D might be TRBD1 (5 bases). V lost 2 bases to trimming and J lost 7 bases, with 18 bases between them. Germline CDR1 is SGDLS and CDR2 is YYNGEE. The CDR3 contains 15 residues. The CDR3 here is CASSVDGQGAGEAFF. CDR3 bases: TGTGCCAGCAGCGTTGACGGGCAGGGAGCAGGTGAAGCTTTCTTT.

This clonotype has a handful of counts. The chain couples TRBV29-1 to TRBJ1-1, with D tentatively TRBD1 (5 bases). V shed 7 bases and J shed 3 bases, with 15 bases lying between them. CDR3 length: 13 residues. Germline values: CDR1 SQVTM, CDR2 ANQGSEA. The CDR3 DNA reads TGCAGCGCCAGACTGGGGGGTGACACTGAAGCTTTCTTT. It specifies CSARLGGDTEAFF.

In this sample, this clonotype turned up many times. This chain connects TRBV28 to TRBJ1-2, with 10 bases aligning to TRBD1. Germline CDR1 and CDR2: MDHEN and SYDVKM. The junction had 2 bases not matched to a gene; V was cut back by 4 bases and J by 3 bases. The CDR3 has 14 residues. This CDR3 reads CASSYGQGDYGYTF. The CDR3 nucleotides read TGTGCCAGCAGTTACGGACAGGGGGACTATGGCTACACCTTC.

This clonotype was picked up a small number of times. The V gene is TRBV5-1, the J gene TRBJ1-5; 9 positions agree with TRBD1. With 0 bases clipped from V and 5 bases from J, the junction kept 6 bases outside the gene matches. This CDR3 is 16 amino acids long. Per the germline V gene, CDR1 is SGHRS and CDR2 is YFSETQ. The chain's CDR3 is CASSLGDRAGDQPQHF. The CDR3 DNA sequence: TGCGCCAGCAGCTTGGGGGACAGGGCTGGGGATCAGCCCCAGCATTTT. Looking up the rest from reference TRBV5-1 and TRBJ1-5 gives the full variable domain: KAGVTQTPRYLIKTRGQQVTLSCSPISGHRSVSWYQQTPGQGLQFLFEYFSETQRNKGNFPGRFSGRQFSNSRSEMNVSTLELGDSALYLCASSLGDRAGDQPQHFGDGTRLSIL.

Many counts were recorded for this clonotype. CDR3 bases: TGTGCCAGCAGTTTAGAGGTCAGGACTGAAGCTTTCTTT. As protein: CASSLEVRTEAFF. The chain combines TRBV28 with TRBJ1-1; no firm D call. This CDR3 is built from 13 residues. The V gene lost 2 bases and the J gene lost 5 bases, with 9 bases spanning the gap. The germline V gene encodes CDR1 MDHEN and CDR2 SYDVKM.

At least ten counts were recorded for this clonotype. The chain links TRBV15 to TRBJ2-5, with D possibly matching TRBD2 (6 bases). The CDR3 is 18 residues long. Trimming removed 1 base at V and 1 base at J, with 19 bases between. CDR1 is LNHNV, CDR2 YYDKDF, per germline (reference sequence). The CDR3 bases are TGTGCCACCAGCAGAGTCCCCATATCCGGGAGTACCCAAGAGACCCAGTACTTC. This encodes CATSRVPISGSTQETQYF.

This clonotype has a handful of counts. A junction end diverges from the germline sequence, so it may reflect a read error. The chain is built from TRBV29-1 and TRBJ1-1, with TRBD1 matching over 8 bases. Germline V gene data show CDR1 as SQVTM and CDR2 as ANQGSEA. The CDR3 is made up of 12 amino acids. In DNA form, the CDR3 reads TGCAGCATTGACAGGGGACATACTGAAGCTTTCTTT. It is translated as CSIDRGHTEAFF.

Many counts were recorded for this clonotype. J is TRBJ2-1 and V is TRBV2; D may be TRBD1 (5 bases). CDR1 SNHLY and CDR2 FYNNEI come from the germline V gene. Trimming stripped 1 base from V and 3 bases from J, with 10 bases between. The length of the CDR3 is 15 residues. The CDR3 nucleotides read TGTGCCAGCAGTGAAGGACAGCAAAACTACAATGAGCAGTTCTTC. Encoded protein: CASSEGQQNYNEQFF.

This chain joins TRBV3-1 and TRBJ2-7; D not certain. Per germline, CDR1 LGHDT and CDR2 YNNKEL (reference sequence). The germline V and J ends were trimmed by 1 base and 5 bases, with 9 bases remaining between them. The CDR3 is 13 amino acids. CDR3 protein: CASSQGISNEQYF. In DNA, the CDR3 is TGTGCCAGCAGCCAAGGTATTAGTAACGAGCAGTACTTC.

This clonotype has ten or more counts. The chain combines TRBV6-1 with TRBJ1-2; D not certain. There are 13 residues in the CDR3. Germline-derived CDR1 and CDR2 are MNHNS and SASEGT. The germline V and J ends were trimmed by 6 bases and 4 bases, with 12 bases remaining between them. CDR3 DNA: TGTGCCAGCAGACACGCGGCCGCCTATGGCTACACCTTC. Translating it yields CASRHAAAYGYTF.

The V gene is TRBV4-2, the J gene TRBJ2-7; 12 bases are a match to TRBD2. From germline, CDR1 is LGHNA and CDR2 YNFKEQ. Trimming took 2 bases from V and 4 from J; bases not matched to a gene: 3. The CDR3 is 15 amino acids. The CDR3 DNA reads TGTGCCAGCAGCCAATCGACTAGCGGGAGTTACGAGCAGTACTTC. Translated: CASSQSTSGSYEQYF.

This clonotype was seen at least ten times. V gene TRBV27 combines with J gene TRBJ2-3, with D maybe TRBD1 (5 bases). Looked up from germline, CDR1 is MNHEY and CDR2 is SMNVEV (reference sequence). V was pared by 7 bases and J by 0 bases, with 14 bases between. This CDR3 has 15 amino acids. As DNA, the CDR3 is TGTGCCAGCACCCAGACAGCGCCTAGCACAGATACGCAGTATTTT. Protein: CASTQTAPSTDTQYF.

This clonotype has more than one count but fewer than ten. J is TRBJ2-1 and V is TRBV18; unclear D gene. The CDR3 is 14 amino acids. Trimming took off 5 bases at V and 7 bases at J, with 15 bases between the two ends. Germline loops: CDR1 KGHSH, CDR2 LQKENI. CDR3 DNA: TGTGCCAGCTCAGTACGACTGGATTCGAATGAGCAGTTCTTC. Translating it yields CASSVRLDSNEQFF.